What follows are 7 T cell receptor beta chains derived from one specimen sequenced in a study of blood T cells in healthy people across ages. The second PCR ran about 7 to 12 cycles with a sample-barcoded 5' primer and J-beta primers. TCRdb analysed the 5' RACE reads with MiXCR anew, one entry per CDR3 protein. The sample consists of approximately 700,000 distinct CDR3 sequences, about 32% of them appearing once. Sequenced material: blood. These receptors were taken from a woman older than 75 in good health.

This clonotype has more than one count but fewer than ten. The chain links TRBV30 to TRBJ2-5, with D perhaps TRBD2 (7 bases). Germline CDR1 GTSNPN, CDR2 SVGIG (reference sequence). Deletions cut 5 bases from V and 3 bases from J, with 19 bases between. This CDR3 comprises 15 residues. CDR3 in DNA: TGTGCCTGGGGACCGGGGGCTCGGGGGGAAGAGACCCAGTACTTC. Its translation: CAWGPGARGEETQYF.

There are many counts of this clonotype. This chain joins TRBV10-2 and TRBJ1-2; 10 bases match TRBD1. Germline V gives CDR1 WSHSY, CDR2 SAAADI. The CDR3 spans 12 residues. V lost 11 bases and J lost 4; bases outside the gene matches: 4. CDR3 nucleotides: TGCGCCGGACAGGGGGAGCCCTATGGCTACACCTTC. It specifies CAGQGEPYGYTF.

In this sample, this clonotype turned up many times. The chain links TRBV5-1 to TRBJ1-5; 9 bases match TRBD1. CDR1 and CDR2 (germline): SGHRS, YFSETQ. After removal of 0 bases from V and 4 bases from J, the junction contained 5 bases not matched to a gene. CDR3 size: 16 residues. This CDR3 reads CASSLAPGQGNQPQHF. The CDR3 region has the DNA TGCGCCAGCAGCTTGGCCCCGGGACAGGGTAATCAGCCCCAGCATTTT.

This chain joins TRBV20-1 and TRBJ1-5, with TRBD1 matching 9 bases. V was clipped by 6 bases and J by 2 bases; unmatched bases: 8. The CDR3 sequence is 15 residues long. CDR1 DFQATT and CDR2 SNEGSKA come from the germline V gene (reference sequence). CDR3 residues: CSALTGGLGNQPQHF. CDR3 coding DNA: TGCAGTGCCTTGACAGGGGGACTTGGCAATCAGCCCCAGCATTTT.

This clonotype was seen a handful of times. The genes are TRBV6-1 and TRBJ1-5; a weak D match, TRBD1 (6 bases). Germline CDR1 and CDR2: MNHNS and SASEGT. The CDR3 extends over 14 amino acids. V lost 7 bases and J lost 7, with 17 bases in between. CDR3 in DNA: TGTGCCAGCACCGTTTGGGGGGGCCGGCAGCCCCAGCATTTT. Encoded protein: CASTVWGGRQPQHF.

This CDR3 is CASSSQMVAGGRFDNRQFF. The CDR3 DNA follows: TGTGCCAGCAGCTCCCAGATGGTAGCGGGGGGGCGGTTCGACAATAGGCAGTTCTTC. The chain links TRBV7-9 to TRBJ2-1, with 11 positions matching TRBD2. The V and J ends lost 4 bases and 12 bases, in that order; junction bases with no gene match: 23. The CDR3 contains 19 residues. Germline CDR1 SEHNR, CDR2 FQNEAQ (reference sequence).

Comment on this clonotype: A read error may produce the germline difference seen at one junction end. DNA of the CDR3: TGTGCCAACAGCCCCCTGGGTAGCGGGAAGAAAGAGACCCAGTACTTC. Translated: CANSPLGSGKKETQYF. The rearrangement uses TRBV7-3 and TRBJ2-5, with TRBD2 identical over 8 bases. This CDR3 is built from 16 residues. Germline V gene data show CDR1 as SGHTA and CDR2 as FQGTGA.